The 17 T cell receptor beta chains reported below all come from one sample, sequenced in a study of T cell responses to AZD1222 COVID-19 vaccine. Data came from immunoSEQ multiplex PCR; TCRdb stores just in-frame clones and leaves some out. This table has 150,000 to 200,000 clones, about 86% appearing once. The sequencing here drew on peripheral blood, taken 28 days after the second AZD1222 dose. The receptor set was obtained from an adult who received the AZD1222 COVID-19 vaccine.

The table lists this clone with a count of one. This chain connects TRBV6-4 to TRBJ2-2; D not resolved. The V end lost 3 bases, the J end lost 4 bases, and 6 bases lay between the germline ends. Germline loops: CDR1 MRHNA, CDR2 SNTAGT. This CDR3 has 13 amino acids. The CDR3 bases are TGTGCCAGCAGTGAGCAGCTCACCGGGGAGCTGTTTTTT. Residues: CASSEQLTGELFF.

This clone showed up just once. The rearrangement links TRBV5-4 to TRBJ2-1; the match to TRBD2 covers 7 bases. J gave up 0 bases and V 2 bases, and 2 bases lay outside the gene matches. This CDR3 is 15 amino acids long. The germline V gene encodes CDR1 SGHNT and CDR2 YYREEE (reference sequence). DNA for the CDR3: TGTGCCAGCAGCTTCGAGCGGGGCTCCTACAATGAGCAGTTCTTC. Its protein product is CASSFERGSYNEQFF.

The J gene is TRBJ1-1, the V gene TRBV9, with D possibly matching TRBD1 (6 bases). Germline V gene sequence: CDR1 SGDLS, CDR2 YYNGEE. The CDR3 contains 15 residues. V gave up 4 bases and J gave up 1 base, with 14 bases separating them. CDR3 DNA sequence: TGTGCCAGCAGCACCACAGGGTTAGGGAACACTGAAGCTTTCTTT. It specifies CASSTTGLGNTEAFF.

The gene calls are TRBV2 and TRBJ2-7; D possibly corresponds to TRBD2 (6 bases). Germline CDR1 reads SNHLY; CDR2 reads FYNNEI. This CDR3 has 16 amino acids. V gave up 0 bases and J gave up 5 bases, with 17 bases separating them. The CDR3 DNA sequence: TGTGCCAGCAGTGAAGCGGGCGGGGCGAGGGATAACGAGCAGTACTTC. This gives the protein CASSEAGGARDNEQYF.

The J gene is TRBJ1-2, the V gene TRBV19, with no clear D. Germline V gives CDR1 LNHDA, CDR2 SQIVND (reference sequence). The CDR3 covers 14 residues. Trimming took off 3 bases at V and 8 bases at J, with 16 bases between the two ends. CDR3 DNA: TGTGCCAGTAGTATCCGGTCCGGAAACGGGGGCTACACCTTC. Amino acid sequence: CASSIRSGNGGYTF.

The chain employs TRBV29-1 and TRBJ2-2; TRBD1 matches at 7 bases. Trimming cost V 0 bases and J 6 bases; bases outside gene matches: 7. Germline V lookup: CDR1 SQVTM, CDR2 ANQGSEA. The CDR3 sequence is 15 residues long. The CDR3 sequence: CSVEDESRGPGELFF. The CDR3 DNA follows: TGCAGCGTTGAAGATGAGTCGAGGGGGCCCGGGGAGCTGTTTTTT.

This chain's CDR3 is CASSPSGGGNTGELFF. The CDR3 DNA is TGTGCCAGCAGCCCTTCCGGGGGGGGGAACACCGGGGAGCTGTTTTTT. V gene TRBV7-2 combines with J gene TRBJ2-2; TRBD2 aligns across 8 bases. The CDR3 runs to 16 residues. Germline V gene sequence: CDR1 SGHTA, CDR2 FQGNSA. With V trimmed by 5 bases and J by 1 base, 6 bases remained unmatched. The whole variable domain, filled in from reference TRBV7-2 and TRBJ2-2, reads GAGVSQSPSNKVTEKGKDVELRCDPISGHTALYWYRQSLGQGLEFLIYFQGNSAPDKSGLPSDRFSAERTGGSVSTLTIQRTQQEDSAVYLCASSPSGGGNTGELFFGEGSRLTVL.

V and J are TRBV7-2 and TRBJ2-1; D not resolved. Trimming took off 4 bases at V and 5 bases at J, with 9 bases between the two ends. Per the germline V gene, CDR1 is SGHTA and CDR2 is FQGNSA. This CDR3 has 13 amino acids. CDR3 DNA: TGTGCCAGCAGCTCCCTCCGGAACAATGAGCAGTTCTTC. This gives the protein CASSSLRNNEQFF.

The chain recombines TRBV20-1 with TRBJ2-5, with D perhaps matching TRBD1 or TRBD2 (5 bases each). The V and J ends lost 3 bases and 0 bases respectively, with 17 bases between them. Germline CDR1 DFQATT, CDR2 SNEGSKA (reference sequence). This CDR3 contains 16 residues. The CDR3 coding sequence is TGCAGTGCTAGTACTGGGGGACCCGCAGACCAAGAGACCCAGTACTTC. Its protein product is CSASTGGPADQETQYF.

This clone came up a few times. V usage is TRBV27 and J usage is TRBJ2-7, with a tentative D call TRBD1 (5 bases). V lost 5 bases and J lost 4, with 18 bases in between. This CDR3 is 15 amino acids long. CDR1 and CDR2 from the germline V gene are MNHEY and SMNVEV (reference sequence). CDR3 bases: TGTGCCAGCAGTCTCAGCCCAACCTCAGGGTACGAGCAGTACTTC. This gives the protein CASSLSPTSGYEQYF.

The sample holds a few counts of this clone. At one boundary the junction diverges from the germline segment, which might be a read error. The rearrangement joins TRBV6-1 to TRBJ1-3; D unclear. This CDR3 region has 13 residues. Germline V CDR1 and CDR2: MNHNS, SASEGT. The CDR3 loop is CASSEPGIFSEDF. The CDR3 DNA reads TGTGCCAGCAGTGAACCCGGCATATTCTCTGAGGATTTT.

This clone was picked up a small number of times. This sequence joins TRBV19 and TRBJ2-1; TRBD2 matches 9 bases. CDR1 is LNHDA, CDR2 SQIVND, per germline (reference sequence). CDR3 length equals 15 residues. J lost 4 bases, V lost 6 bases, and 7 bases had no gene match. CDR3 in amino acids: CASRTSGGPYNEQFF. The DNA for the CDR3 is TGTGCCAGTAGGACCAGCGGGGGGCCTTACAATGAGCAGTTCTTC.

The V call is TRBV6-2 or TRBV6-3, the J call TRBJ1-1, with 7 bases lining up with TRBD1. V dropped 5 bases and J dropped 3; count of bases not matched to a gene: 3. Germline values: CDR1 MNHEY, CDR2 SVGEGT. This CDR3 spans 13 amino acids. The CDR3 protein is CASSADRYTEAFF. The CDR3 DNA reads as TGTGCCAGCAGTGCGGACAGGTACACTGAAGCTTTCTTT.

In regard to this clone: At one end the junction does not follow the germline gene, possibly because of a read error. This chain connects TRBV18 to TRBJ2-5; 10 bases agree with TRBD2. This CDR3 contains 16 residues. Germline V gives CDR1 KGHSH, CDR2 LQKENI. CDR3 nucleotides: TGTGCCAGCTTACCACCTGCTAGCGGGGGCCAAGAGACCCAGTACTTC. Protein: CASLPPASGGQETQYF. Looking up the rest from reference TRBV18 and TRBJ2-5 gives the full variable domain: NAGVMQNPRHLVRRRGQEARLRCSPMKGHSHVYWYRQLPEEGLKFMVYLQKENIIDESGMPKERFSAEFPKEGPSILRIQQVVRGDSAAYFCASLPPASGGQETQYFGPGTRLLVL.

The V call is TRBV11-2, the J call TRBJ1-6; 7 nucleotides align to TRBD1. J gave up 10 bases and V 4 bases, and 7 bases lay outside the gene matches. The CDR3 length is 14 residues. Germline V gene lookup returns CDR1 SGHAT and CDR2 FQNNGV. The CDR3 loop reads CASSSTGSRSPLHF. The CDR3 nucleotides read TGTGCCAGCAGCTCGACAGGGTCGAGATCACCCCTCCACTTT.

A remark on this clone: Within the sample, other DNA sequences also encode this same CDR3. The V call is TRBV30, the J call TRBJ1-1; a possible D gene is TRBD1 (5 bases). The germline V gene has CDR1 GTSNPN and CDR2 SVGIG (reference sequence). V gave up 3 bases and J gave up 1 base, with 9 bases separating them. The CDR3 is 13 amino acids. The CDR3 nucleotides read TGTGCCTGGAGCGGTGGGGGGAACACTGAAGCTTTCTTT. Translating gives CAWSGGGNTEAFF.

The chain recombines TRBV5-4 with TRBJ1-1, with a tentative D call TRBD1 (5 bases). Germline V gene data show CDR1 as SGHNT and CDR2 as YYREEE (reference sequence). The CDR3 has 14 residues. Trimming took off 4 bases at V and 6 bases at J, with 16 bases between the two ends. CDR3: CASSGQGRRAEAFF. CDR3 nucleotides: TGTGCCAGCAGCGGTCAGGGACGTCGGGCTGAAGCTTTCTTT.